This entry concerns a single T cell receptor (beta chain). The antigen is unknown. Built from TCR beta cDNA, the libraries had unique molecular identifiers in them. TCRdb fed the PCR reads into MiXCR, producing one record per CDR3 protein. The sample consists of roughly 730,000 distinct CDR3 sequences, roughly 29% of them appearing once. The sample originates from a study of post-analysis software for immune sequencing data. Overall study context: Disease trajectories encompassed relapsing-remitting, secondary progressive and progressive-relapsing multiple sclerosis. Broader study findings: Normalized Chao1 diversity was significantly reduced in patients versus controls. F-measure co-clustering was strong for batch-matched samples. Elevated frequency relative to controls characterized roughly five TRBV segments in patients, TRBV5-6, TRBV5-1 and TRBV20-1 among them.

Germline CDR1 SNHLY, CDR2 FYNNEI. V lost 6 bases, J lost 7 bases, and 15 bases lay in between. CDR3 length equals 13 residues. Sequencing used blood. The receptor was isolated from a girl under 18 with multiple sclerosis. The chain joins TRBV2 to TRBJ1-2; D is perhaps TRBD1 (5 bases). The CDR3: CASRGTQGGGYTF. DNA of the CDR3: TGTGCCAGCAGAGGTACTCAGGGTGGTGGCTACACCTTC.